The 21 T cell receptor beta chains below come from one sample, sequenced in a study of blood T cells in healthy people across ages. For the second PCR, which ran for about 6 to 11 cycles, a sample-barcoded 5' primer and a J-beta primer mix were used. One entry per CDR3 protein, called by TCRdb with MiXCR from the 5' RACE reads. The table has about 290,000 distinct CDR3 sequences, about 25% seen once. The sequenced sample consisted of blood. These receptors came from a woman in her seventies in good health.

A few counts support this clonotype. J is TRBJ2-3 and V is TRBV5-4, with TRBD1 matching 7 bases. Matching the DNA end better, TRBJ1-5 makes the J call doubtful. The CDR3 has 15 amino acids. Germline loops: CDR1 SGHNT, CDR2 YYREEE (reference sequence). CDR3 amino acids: CASSPMTGNTDTQHF. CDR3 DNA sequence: TGTGCCAGCAGCCCCATGACAGGGAACACAGATACGCAGCATTTT.

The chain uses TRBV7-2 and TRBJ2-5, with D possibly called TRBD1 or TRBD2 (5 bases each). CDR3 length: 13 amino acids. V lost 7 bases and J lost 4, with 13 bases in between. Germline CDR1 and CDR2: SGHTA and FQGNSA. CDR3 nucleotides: TGTGCCAGCAATGGGGGAGTGGGAGAGACCCAGTACTTC. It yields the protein CASNGGVGETQYF.

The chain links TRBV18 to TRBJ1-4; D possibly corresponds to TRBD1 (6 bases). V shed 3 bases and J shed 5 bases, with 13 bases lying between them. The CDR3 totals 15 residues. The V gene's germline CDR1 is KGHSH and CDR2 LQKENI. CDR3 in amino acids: CASSPTRQGNEKLFF. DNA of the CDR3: TGTGCCAGCTCACCGACCCGGCAGGGGAATGAAAAACTGTTTTTT.

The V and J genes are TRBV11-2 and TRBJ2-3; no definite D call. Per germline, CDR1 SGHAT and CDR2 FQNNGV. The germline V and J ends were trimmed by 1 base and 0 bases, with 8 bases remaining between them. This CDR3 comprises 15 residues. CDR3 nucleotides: TGTGCCAGCAGCTTAGTCTATGCTAGCACAGATACGCAGTATTTT. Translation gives CASSLVYASTDTQYF.

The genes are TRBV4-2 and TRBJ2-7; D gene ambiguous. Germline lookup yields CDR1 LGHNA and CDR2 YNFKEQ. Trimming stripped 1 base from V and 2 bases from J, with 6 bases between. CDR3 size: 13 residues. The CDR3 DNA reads TGTGCCAGCAGCCAAGGCGGACCCTACGAGCAGTACTTC. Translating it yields CASSQGGPYEQYF.

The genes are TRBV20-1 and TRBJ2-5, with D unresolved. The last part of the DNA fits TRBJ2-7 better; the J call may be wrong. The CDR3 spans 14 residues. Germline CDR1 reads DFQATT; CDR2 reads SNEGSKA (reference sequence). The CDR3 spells CSARDWAASYEQYF. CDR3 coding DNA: TGCAGTGCTAGAGATTGGGCAGCCTCCTACGAGCAGTACTTC.

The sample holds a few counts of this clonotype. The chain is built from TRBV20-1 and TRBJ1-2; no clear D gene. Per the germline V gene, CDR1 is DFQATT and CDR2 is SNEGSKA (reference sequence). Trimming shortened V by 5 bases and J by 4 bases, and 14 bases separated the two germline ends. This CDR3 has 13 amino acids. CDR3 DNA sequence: TGCAGTGCTTCAAGTTTGGAGTCCTATGGCTACACCTTC. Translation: CSASSLESYGYTF.

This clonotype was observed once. CDR3 region: CASSPISGGPNNEQFF. The CDR3 DNA follows: TGCGCCAGCAGCCCGATTAGCGGGGGACCTAACAATGAGCAGTTCTTC. The V call is TRBV5-1, the J call TRBJ2-1, with 9 bases matching TRBD2. This CDR3 has 16 residues. V was pared by 4 bases and J by 5 bases, with 10 bases of the junction left unmatched. Germline V CDR1 and CDR2: SGHRS, YFSETQ.

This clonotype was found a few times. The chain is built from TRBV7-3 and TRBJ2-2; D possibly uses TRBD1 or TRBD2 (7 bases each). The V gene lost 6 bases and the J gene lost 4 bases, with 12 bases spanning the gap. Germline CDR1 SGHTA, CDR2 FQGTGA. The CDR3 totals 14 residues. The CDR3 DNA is TGTGCCAGCAGTCCAGGGGGGGGCACCGGGGAGCTGTTTTTT. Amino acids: CASSPGGGTGELFF. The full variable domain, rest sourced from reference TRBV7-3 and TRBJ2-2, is GAGVSQTPSNKVTEKGKYVELRCDPISGHTALYWYRQSLGQGPEFLIYFQGTGAADDSGLPNDRFFAVRPEGSVSTLKIQRTERGDSAVYLCASSPGGGTGELFFGEGSRLTVL.

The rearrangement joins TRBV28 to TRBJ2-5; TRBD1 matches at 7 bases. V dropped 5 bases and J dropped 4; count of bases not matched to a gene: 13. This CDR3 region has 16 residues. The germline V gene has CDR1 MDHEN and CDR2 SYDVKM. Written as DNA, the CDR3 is TGTGCCAGCAGTCCGAACCGACAGGGAAGGCGAGAGACCCAGTACTTC. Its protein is CASSPNRQGRRETQYF.

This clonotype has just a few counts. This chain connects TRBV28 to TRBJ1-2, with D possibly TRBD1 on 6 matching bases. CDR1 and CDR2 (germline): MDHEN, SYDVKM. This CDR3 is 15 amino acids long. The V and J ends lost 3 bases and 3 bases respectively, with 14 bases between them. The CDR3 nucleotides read TGTGCCAGCAGTTTGCCGGGGGCTGACTACTATGGCTACACCTTC. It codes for CASSLPGADYYGYTF.

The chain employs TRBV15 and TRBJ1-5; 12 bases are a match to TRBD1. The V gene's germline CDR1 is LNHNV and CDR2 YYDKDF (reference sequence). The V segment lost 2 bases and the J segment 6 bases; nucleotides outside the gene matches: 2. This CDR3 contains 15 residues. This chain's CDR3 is CATSRWDRGLQPQHF. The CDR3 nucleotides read TGTGCCACCAGCAGATGGGACAGGGGGCTTCAGCCCCAGCATTTT.

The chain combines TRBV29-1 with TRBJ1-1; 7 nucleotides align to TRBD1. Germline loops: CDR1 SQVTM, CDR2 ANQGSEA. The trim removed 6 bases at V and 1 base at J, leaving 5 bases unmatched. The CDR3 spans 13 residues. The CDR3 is CSVFRTGNTEAFF. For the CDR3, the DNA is TGCAGCGTGTTCAGGACAGGGAACACTGAAGCTTTCTTT.

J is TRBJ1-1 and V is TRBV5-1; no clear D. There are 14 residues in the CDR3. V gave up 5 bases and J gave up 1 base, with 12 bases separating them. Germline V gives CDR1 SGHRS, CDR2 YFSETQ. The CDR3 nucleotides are TGCGCCAGCAGATCAGGACCGGCGAACACTGAAGCTTTCTTT. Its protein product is CASRSGPANTEAFF.

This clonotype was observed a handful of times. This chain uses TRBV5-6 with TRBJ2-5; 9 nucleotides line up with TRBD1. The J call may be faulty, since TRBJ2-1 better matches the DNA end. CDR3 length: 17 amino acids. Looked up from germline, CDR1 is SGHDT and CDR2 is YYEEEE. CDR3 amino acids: CASSLPAGTGNGNEQFF. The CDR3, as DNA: TGTGCCAGCAGCTTGCCGGCCGGGACAGGGAATGGAAATGAGCAGTTCTTC.

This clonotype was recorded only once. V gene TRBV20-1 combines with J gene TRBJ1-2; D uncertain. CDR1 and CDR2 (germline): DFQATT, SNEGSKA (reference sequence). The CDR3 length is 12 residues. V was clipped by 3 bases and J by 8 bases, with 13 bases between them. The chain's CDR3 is CSARLGMQGYTF. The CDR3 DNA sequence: TGCAGTGCTAGGTTAGGCATGCAGGGCTACACCTTC.

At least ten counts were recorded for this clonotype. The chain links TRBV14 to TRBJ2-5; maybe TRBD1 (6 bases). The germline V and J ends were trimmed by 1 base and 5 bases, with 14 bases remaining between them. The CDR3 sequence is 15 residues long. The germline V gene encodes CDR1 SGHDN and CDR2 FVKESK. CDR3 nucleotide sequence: TGTGCCAGCAGCCAAGGTTATGGGGGCCTGGAGACCCAGTACTTC. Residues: CASSQGYGGLETQYF.

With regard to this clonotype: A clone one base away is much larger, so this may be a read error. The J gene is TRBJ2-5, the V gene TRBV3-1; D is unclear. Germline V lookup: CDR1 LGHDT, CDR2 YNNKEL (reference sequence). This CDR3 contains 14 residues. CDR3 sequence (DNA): TGTGCCAGCAGCCAAGTCGCCGCGGCCTACGAGCAGTGCTTC. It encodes CASSQVAAAYEQCF.

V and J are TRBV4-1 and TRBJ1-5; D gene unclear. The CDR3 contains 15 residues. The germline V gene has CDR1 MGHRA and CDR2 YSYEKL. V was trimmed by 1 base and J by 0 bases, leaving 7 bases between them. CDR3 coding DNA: TGCGCCAGCAGCCAAGGTAGGAATAGCAATCAGCCCCAGCATTTT. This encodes CASSQGRNSNQPQHF.

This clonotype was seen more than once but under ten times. CDR3 sequence: CASSVLSGLGDEQFF. CDR3 DNA sequence: TGTGCCAGCAGCGTATTATCAGGCCTCGGGGATGAGCAGTTCTTC. The V and J genes are TRBV9 and TRBJ2-1; D is possibly TRBD2 (5 bases). The V and J ends lost 1 base and 8 bases respectively, with 16 bases between them. The CDR3 is 15 amino acids. The germline gives CDR1 SGDLS, CDR2 YYNGEE.

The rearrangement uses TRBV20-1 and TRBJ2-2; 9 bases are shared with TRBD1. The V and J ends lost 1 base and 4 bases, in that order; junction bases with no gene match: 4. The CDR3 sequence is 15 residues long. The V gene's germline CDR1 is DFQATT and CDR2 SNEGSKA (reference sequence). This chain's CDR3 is CSARVVDRGTGELFF. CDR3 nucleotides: TGCAGTGCTAGAGTTGTGGACAGGGGCACCGGGGAGCTGTTTTTT.